The 24 T cell receptor beta chains reported below all come from one sample, sequenced in a study of cytomegalovirus exposure and HLA in healthy donors. 60 Vbeta and 13 Jbeta primers were used in PCR. Here immunoSEQ multiplex PCR was the method, and the copy in TCRdb shows in-frame clones only, minus some. This repertoire shows about 120,000 clones, about 85% found once; its top ten account for 4%. What was sequenced was PBMCs. The receptors shown here come from a man in his late teens or twenties in good health and CMV-seropositive.

This clone was observed a single time. The chain is built from TRBV6-1 and TRBJ1-2; D gene unclear. Trimming pared 0 bases from V and 8 bases from J, leaving 16 bases between. Per germline, CDR1 MNHNS and CDR2 SASEGT. The CDR3 has 15 amino acids. CDR3 region: CASSEALLGSGGYTF. The DNA for the CDR3 is TGTGCCAGCAGTGAAGCGCTTCTGGGGAGTGGCGGCTACACCTTC.

At least ten counts were recorded for this clone. J is TRBJ1-3 and V is TRBV19; a weak D match, TRBD1 (6 bases). The CDR3 has 14 amino acids. Germline CDR1 LNHDA, CDR2 SQIVND (reference sequence). Trimming took 6 bases from V and 7 from J, leaving 16 bases between them. CDR3 in DNA: TGTGCCAGTAGAACTACAGGGCTTGGGAACACCATATATTTT. It is translated as CASRTTGLGNTIYF.

This chain connects TRBV6-1 to TRBJ1-6, with a tentative D call TRBD1 (5 bases). Between the trimmed V and J ends, which lost 1 base and 10 bases, there was a span of 17 bases. CDR3 size: 16 residues. Germline-derived CDR1 and CDR2 are MNHNS and SASEGT. The CDR3 DNA follows: TGTGCCAGCAGTGAAGTAGGGGCGGGGACCGGCTCACCCCTCCACTTT. Residues: CASSEVGAGTGSPLHF.

The V gene is TRBV19, the J gene TRBJ2-1, with TRBD1 as a possible D gene (5 bases). CDR1 LNHDA and CDR2 SQIVND come from the germline V gene (reference sequence). The germline V and J ends were trimmed by 0 bases and 7 bases, with 10 bases remaining between them. CDR3 length: 14 amino acids. CDR3 loop: CASSIEARANEQFF. The CDR3 DNA sequence: TGTGCCAGTAGTATAGAGGCCAGGGCGAATGAGCAGTTCTTC.

This clone was seen only a few times. The chain recombines TRBV29-1 with TRBJ2-7; no definite D call. Germline CDR1 is SQVTM and CDR2 is ANQGSEA. The V end was cut by 4 bases, the J end by 1 base, with 8 bases between. The CDR3 runs 12 residues. The chain's CDR3 is CSVVGESYEQYF. CDR3 sequence (DNA): TGCAGCGTTGTTGGAGAGTCCTACGAGCAGTACTTC.

In its sample, this clone was seen once. The chain is built from TRBV29-1 and TRBJ2-1; 8 nucleotides align to TRBD1. The CDR3 covers 16 residues. Germline lookup yields CDR1 SQVTM and CDR2 ANQGSEA. Losses at the gene ends were 7 bases for V and 4 bases for J; bases not matched to a gene: 15. The CDR3 region is CSAGQGWLTPYNEQFF. The CDR3 DNA follows: TGCAGCGCCGGACAGGGTTGGTTAACACCATACAATGAGCAGTTCTTC.

On this clone itself: The junction departs from the called germline gene at one end, perhaps through a read error. This chain uses TRBV5-4 with TRBJ1-1; 9 bases map to TRBD1. The CDR3 totals 14 residues. Per the germline V gene, CDR1 is SGHNT and CDR2 is YYREEE (reference sequence). CDR3 residues: CASRLGQGNTEAFF. The CDR3 DNA reads TGTGCCAGCCGCTTGGGACAGGGGAACACTGAAGCTTTCTTT.

This rearrangement joins TRBV4-3 to TRBJ2-5; D is ambiguous. V was shortened by 1 base and J by 11 bases, with 14 bases between the two germline ends. Germline V CDR1 and CDR2: LGHNA, YSLEER. The CDR3 contains 13 residues. The CDR3 loop reads CASSQVLSAEQYF. In DNA, the CDR3 is TGCGCCAGCAGCCAAGTGTTGAGCGCAGAGCAGTACTTC.

This chain links TRBV2 with TRBJ2-1, with TRBD2 identical over 9 bases. Per germline, CDR1 SNHLY and CDR2 FYNNEI. This CDR3 is 14 amino acids long. Losses at the gene ends were 7 bases for V and 7 bases for J; bases not matched to a gene: 8. CDR3 residues: CASTIAGVGNEQFF. CDR3 nucleotide sequence: TGTGCCAGCACGATAGCGGGAGTAGGTAATGAGCAGTTCTTC.

The chain links TRBV5-5 to TRBJ2-2; 7 bases map to TRBD2. In germline, CDR1 is SGHKS, CDR2 YYEKEE (reference sequence). There are 16 residues in the CDR3. V dropped 4 bases and J dropped 4; count of bases not matched to a gene: 10. This CDR3 is CASSRPSGTTTGELFF. The CDR3 DNA reads as TGTGCCAGCAGCCGGCCGTCCGGGACTACCACCGGGGAGCTGTTTTTT.

This chain connects TRBV7-2 to TRBJ2-1; 7 bases align to TRBD1. Germline-derived CDR1 and CDR2 are SGHTA and FQGNSA. The CDR3 consists of 16 residues. With V trimmed by 2 bases and J by 1 base, 5 bases remained unmatched. The CDR3 DNA reads TGTGCCAGCAGCTTACCCGACAGGGATTCCTACAATGAGCAGTTCTTC. As protein: CASSLPDRDSYNEQFF.

The rearrangement uses TRBV6-1 and TRBJ1-5; D might be TRBD1 (5 bases). The germline V gene encodes CDR1 MNHNS and CDR2 SASEGT. The CDR3 runs 18 residues. V lost 0 bases and J 0 bases, leaving 15 bases between the germline ends. Here the CDR3 reads CASSEALRGDYSNQPQHF. The CDR3 DNA reads TGTGCCAGCAGTGAAGCGCTTCGAGGGGACTATAGCAATCAGCCCCAGCATTTT.

The J gene is TRBJ2-1, the V gene TRBV7-9, with a possible D match to TRBD2 (6 bases). The germline CDR1 and CDR2 sequences are SEHNR and FQNEAQ (reference sequence). V was cut by 5 bases and J by 7 bases, with 15 bases left in between. The CDR3 length is 14 residues. CDR3 nucleotides: TGTGCCAGCAGCCGGGACTTCGGGACTAATGAGCAGTTCTTC. Its protein product is CASSRDFGTNEQFF.

This chain links TRBV5-1 with TRBJ2-2; D is unresolved. Germline V CDR1 and CDR2: SGHRS, YFSETQ. Trimming shortened V by 2 bases and J by 4 bases, and 6 bases separated the two germline ends. The CDR3 covers 13 residues. DNA of the CDR3: TGCGCCAGCAGCTTCGGTTTCACCGGGGAGCTGTTTTTT. Its protein is CASSFGFTGELFF.

This sequence joins TRBV7-2 and TRBJ2-7, with 9 bases that match TRBD1. The CDR3 is made up of 17 amino acids. Germline V CDR1 and CDR2: SGHTA, FQGNSA. V shed 5 bases, J shed 4 bases, and the junction held 15 bases outside the gene matches. CDR3 residues: CASSQPGRDRENYEQYF. CDR3 bases: TGTGCCAGCAGCCAACCAGGCCGGGACAGGGAGAATTACGAGCAGTACTTC.

This chain uses TRBV5-4 with TRBJ1-2; 8 nucleotides agree with TRBD1. This CDR3 contains 15 residues. CDR1 and CDR2 (germline): SGHNT, YYREEE (reference sequence). J lost 5 bases, V lost 1 base, and 7 bases had no gene match. In DNA, the CDR3 is TGTGCCAGCAGCTTGTGGGCCACAGGGGGGTATGGCTACACCTTC. This encodes CASSLWATGGYGYTF. The whole variable domain, filled in from reference TRBV5-4 and TRBJ1-2, reads ETGVTQSPTHLIKTRGQQVTLRCSSQSGHNTVSWYQQALGQGPQFIFQYYREEENGRGNFPPRFSGLQFPNYSSELNVNALELDDSALYLCASSLWATGGYGYTFGSGTRLTVV.

In its sample, this clone is medium-sized. The chain joins TRBV6-1 to TRBJ1-2; D ambiguous. The V gene's germline CDR1 is MNHNS and CDR2 SASEGT. This CDR3 spans 13 amino acids. The ends were cut back, 3 bases at V and 3 bases at J, with 8 bases in the middle. Written as DNA, the CDR3 is TGTGCCAGCAGTGAGGAGAAGCACTATGGCTACACCTTC. Translated, it gives CASSEEKHYGYTF.

The gene calls are TRBV18 and TRBJ1-5; 11 bases match TRBD1. With 3 bases clipped from V and 0 bases from J, the junction kept 13 bases outside the gene matches. CDR3 length: 20 amino acids. Looked up from germline, CDR1 is KGHSH and CDR2 is LQKENI. The CDR3 coding sequence is TGTGCCAGCTCACCCGACAAAGGGACAGGGGGAATCTATAGCAATCAGCCCCAGCATTTT. Its protein is CASSPDKGTGGIYSNQPQHF. The full variable domain, with the rest looked up from reference TRBV18 and TRBJ1-5, is NAGVMQNPRHLVRRRGQEARLRCSPMKGHSHVYWYRQLPEEGLKFMVYLQKENIIDESGMPKERFSAEFPKEGPSILRIQQVVRGDSAAYFCASSPDKGTGGIYSNQPQHFGDGTRLSIL.

This chain joins TRBV18 and TRBJ2-2; TRBD1 matches at 7 bases. V shed 3 bases and J 3 bases; nucleotides not matched to a gene: 4. Germline loops: CDR1 KGHSH, CDR2 LQKENI. The CDR3 extends over 15 amino acids. The CDR3 spells CASSPGQADTGELFF. Here the CDR3 DNA reads TGTGCCAGCTCACCTGGACAGGCCGACACCGGGGAGCTGTTTTTT.

The V and J genes are TRBV4-3 and TRBJ2-2; D is perhaps TRBD2 (6 bases). CDR3 length equals 15 residues. V gave up 3 bases and J gave up 1 base, with 9 bases separating them. Germline V lookup: CDR1 LGHNA, CDR2 YSLEER. The CDR3 loop is CASSHGGLNTGELFF. DNA of the CDR3: TGCGCCAGCAGCCACGGGGGACTGAACACCGGGGAGCTGTTTTTT.

A few counts support this clone. V and J are TRBV4-1 and TRBJ1-1, with 9 positions matching TRBD1. CDR3 length equals 15 residues. V was pared by 5 bases and J by 1 base, with 5 bases of the junction left unmatched. Per the germline V gene, CDR1 is MGHRA and CDR2 is YSYEKL. This chain's CDR3 is CASSMGQGGNTEAFF. The CDR3 region has the DNA TGCGCCAGCAGCATGGGACAGGGAGGGAACACTGAAGCTTTCTTT.

The genes are TRBV5-4 and TRBJ1-2, with 10 nucleotides matching TRBD1. V lost 4 bases and J lost 4; bases outside the gene matches: 7. In germline, CDR1 is SGHNT, CDR2 YYREEE (reference sequence). This CDR3 region has 15 residues. CDR3 protein: CASSQGTGAGYGYTF. In nucleotides, the CDR3 is TGTGCCAGCAGCCAAGGGACAGGGGCGGGCTATGGCTACACCTTC. Variable domain in full (rest from reference TRBV5-4 and TRBJ1-2): ETGVTQSPTHLIKTRGQQVTLRCSSQSGHNTVSWYQQALGQGPQFIFQYYREEENGRGNFPPRFSGLQFPNYSSELNVNALELDDSALYLCASSQGTGAGYGYTFGSGTRLTVV.

This sequence joins TRBV5-6 and TRBJ2-5, with 12 bases lining up with TRBD1. The CDR3 has 16 amino acids. V lost 2 bases to trimming and J lost 4 bases; unmatched junction nucleotides: 6. Germline CDR1 and CDR2: SGHDT and YYEEEE. The CDR3 protein is CASSFLGTGGRETQYF. Written as DNA, the CDR3 is TGTGCCAGCAGCTTTCTCGGGACAGGGGGCCGAGAGACCCAGTACTTC.

On this clone: The sample contains more than one DNA sequence encoding this CDR3. J is TRBJ1-2 and V is TRBV6-1; D is possibly TRBD1 (5 bases). Germline V CDR1 and CDR2: MNHNS, SASEGT. CDR3 size: 13 residues. The germline V and J ends were trimmed by 6 bases and 5 bases, with 13 bases remaining between them. The CDR3 DNA is TGTGCCAGCAGCCCTACGGGGGATTATGGCTACACCTTC. Translating gives CASSPTGDYGYTF.